This T cell receptor (beta chain) was recovered during a study of identical twins. Study-wide results and limits: Within twin pairs, the out-of-frame alpha sequences they shared showed excess low generation probability.

TCRdb analysed the 5' RACE reads with MiXCR anew, one entry per CDR3 protein. Of hundreds of thousands of distinct CDR3 sequences in the sample, about 8.9% were seen once. This clonotype was seen ten or more times. What it recognizes is unknown. This CDR3 comprises 17 residues. Trimming took 4 bases from V and 7 from J; bases not matched to a gene: 8. Per the germline V gene, CDR1 is SGHRS and CDR2 is YFSETQ. The data also belong to a second study, concerning yellow fever vaccine responses in identical twins. From that second work: Reportedly, twins showed a vaccine T cell response that looked partly convergent and partly personalized.

The chain joins TRBV5-1 to TRBJ2-1; 16 bases map to TRBD2. The clonotype originates from a woman younger than 35 in good health. Sequenced sample: memory (CD45RO+) T cells sorted from blood. The CDR3 nucleotides read TGCGCCAGCAGCCCCGGGACTAGCGGGAGGGCCGGGAATGAGCAGTTCTTC. Translated, it gives CASSPGTSGRAGNEQFF.